Reported below is one TCR beta chain. The data stem from a study of cytomegalovirus exposure and HLA in healthy donors. Study in general: The same platform was used for the roughly 130 validation repertoires and the approximately 670 first-cohort repertoires, a later analysis reported.

TCRdb's copy holds only in-frame clones and misses some; the assay was immunoSEQ multiplex PCR. The table lists some 86,000 clones, 93% of them singletons. From the roughly 110-subject validation cohort, which was separate from the approximately 720-subject first cohort, the donors were drawn. The clonotype was recovered from a woman aged 25 to 39 in good health and CMV-seronegative. Sequences were obtained from PBMCs.

The CDR3 DNA follows: TGCGCCAGCAGGCAAGGTTCCGGGACAGGGAGATCAACTAATGAAAAACTGTTTTTT. Translating gives CASRQGSGTGRSTNEKLFF. This chain links TRBV5-1 with TRBJ1-4; 9 bases match TRBD1. Per germline, CDR1 SGHRS and CDR2 YFSETQ. Trimming removed 5 bases from V and 0 bases from J; junction bases left unmatched: 14. CDR3 size: 19 residues.